Here is one T cell receptor (beta chain) with its context. One end of the junction varies from germline; a read error may be responsible. A J-beta primer mix and a sample-barcoded 5' primer were used in a second PCR of about 7 to 12 cycles. Each cDNA molecule was tagged by a template-switch adaptor that had 12 random nucleotides. At least 3 million CDR3-containing paired-end reads were obtained per sample. TCRdb reprocessed the 5' RACE reads with MiXCR, giving one entry per CDR3 protein. The sample contains around 940,000 distinct CDR3 sequences, roughly 50% of which appear only once. The length of the CDR3 is 14 residues. Germline V gives CDR1 SEHNR, CDR2 FQNEAQ (reference sequence). The sample comes from a study of blood T cells in healthy people across ages. Each sample had at least 6 million PBMCs isolated. Per sample, extraction of total RNA gave at least 6 micrograms in every case.

This receptor was taken from a woman aged 60-75 years in good health. The sample was blood. This rearrangement joins TRBV7-9 to TRBJ1-1; weak D call: TRBD1 (5 bases). CDR3 coding DNA: TGTGCCAACAGCCTACGGGGGGAGGGGACTGAAGCTTTCTTT. It yields the protein CANSLRGEGTEAFF.